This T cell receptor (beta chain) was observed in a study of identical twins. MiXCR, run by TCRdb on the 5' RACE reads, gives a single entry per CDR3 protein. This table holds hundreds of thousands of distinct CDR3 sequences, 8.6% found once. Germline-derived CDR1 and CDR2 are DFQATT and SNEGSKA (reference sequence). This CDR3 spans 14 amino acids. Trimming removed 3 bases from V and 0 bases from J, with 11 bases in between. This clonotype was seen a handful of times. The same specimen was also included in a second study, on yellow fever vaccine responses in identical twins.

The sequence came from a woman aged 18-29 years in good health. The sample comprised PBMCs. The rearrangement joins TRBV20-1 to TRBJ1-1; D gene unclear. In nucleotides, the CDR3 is TGCAGTGCTAGGGTAAAGGCGATGAACACTGAAGCTTTCTTT. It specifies CSARVKAMNTEAFF.